The clone carrying this T cell receptor beta chain was detected a few times. The data were obtained in a study of T cells in Graves' hyperthyroidism and ophthalmopathy. Amplified TCR beta CDR3 regions came from RNA transcripts. The study used the HTBI primer set for a first-round RT-PCR of the TCR CDR3. TCRdb re-analysed the multiplex PCR reads in MiXCR, keeping a single row per CDR3 protein. The sample carries about 260,000 distinct CDR3 sequences, roughly 22% recorded once. Germline V lookup: CDR1 LGHNT, CDR2 FRNRAP. There are 13 residues in the CDR3. Trimming removed 4 bases from V and 9 bases from J, with 13 bases in between.

This sequence was found in a man aged 25-45 years with Graves' ophthalmopathy. The chain is built from TRBV12-5 and TRBJ2-1; a possible D gene is TRBD1 (7 bases). The sample was blood. The CDR3 region has the DNA TGTGCTAGTGGTTCCTCAGGGGGAGGTGAGCAGTTCTTC. It yields the protein CASGSSGGGEQFF.